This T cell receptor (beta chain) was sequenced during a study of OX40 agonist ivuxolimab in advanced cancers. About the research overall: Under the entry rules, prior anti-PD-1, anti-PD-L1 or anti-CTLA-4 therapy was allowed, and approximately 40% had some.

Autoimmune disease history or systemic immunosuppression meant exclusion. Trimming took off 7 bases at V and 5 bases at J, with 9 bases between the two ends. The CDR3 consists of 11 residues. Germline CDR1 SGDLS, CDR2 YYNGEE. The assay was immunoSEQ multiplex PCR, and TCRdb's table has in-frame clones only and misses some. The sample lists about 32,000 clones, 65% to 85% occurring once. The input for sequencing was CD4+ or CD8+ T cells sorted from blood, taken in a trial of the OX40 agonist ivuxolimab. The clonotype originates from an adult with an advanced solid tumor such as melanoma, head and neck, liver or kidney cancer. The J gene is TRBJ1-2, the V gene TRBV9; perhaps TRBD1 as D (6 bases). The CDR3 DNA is TGTGCCAGCTCCACAGGGTATGGCTACACCTTC. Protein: CASSTGYGYTF.